A selection of T cell receptor beta chains follows, all from one sample in a study of T cell responses to AZD1222 COVID-19 vaccine. Sequencing was performed with immunoSEQ multiplex PCR; in TCRdb, only in-frame clones are kept and a portion is missing. The table shows 92,000 or so clones, with nearly 90% occurring only once. The sample was peripheral blood, taken on day 0 of AZD1222 vaccination. Receptor source: an adult in good health. The CDR3 runs from the conserved cysteine through the conserved F or W. The order of the fields is J gene, V gene, clone size, D gene, CDR3 DNA, CDR3 protein. The D gene is left open where the match is weak. The size field is filled for only some rows; it gives once, few, many or a size class.

TRBJ1-4	TRBV5-4	.	.	TGTGCCAGCAGCTTAGGTCCGTCAACTAATGAAAAACTGTTTTTT	CASSLGPSTNEKLFF
TRBJ2-2	TRBV27	.	.	TGTGCCAGCAGTTTATTTTGGGGGACGAACACCGGGGAGCTGTTTTTT	CASSLFWGTNTGELFF
TRBJ1-3	TRBV30	.	.	TGTGCCTGGAGTCAGGGAACTGGAAACACCATATATTTT	CAWSQGTGNTIYF
TRBJ2-3	TRBV5-5	.	.	TGTGCCAGCAGCTTGGCCAGGATATCGTATTTT	CASSLARISYF
TRBJ2-2	TRBV9	.	.	TGTGCCAGCAGCGTTGGTCTGGAGGGCGGGGAGCTGTTTTTT	CASSVGLEGGELFF
TRBJ2-1	TRBV19	once	.	TGTGCCAGTAGTATACAGGGAACAACCTACAATGAGCAGTTCTTC	CASSIQGTTYNEQFF
TRBJ1-3	TRBV27	.	.	TGTGCCAGCAGATCTACCGCACACGACCCGGGAAACACCATATATTTT	CASRSTAHDPGNTIYF
TRBJ2-5	TRBV19	.	.	TGTGCCAGTAGAAGTGGGGGGGCCCGCGAGACCCAGTACTTC	CASRSGGARETQYF
TRBJ2-5	TRBV7-9	.	.	TGTGCCAGCAGCTTAGCGGCTTTGGGACGCCAAAAAGAGACCCAGTACTTC	CASSLAALGRQKETQYF
TRBJ1-1	TRBV9	.	TRBD1	TGTGCCAGCAGCCCCGAGGCCGGGACAGGCAGACCACGGGACACTGAAGCTTTCTTT	CASSPEAGTGRPRDTEAFF
TRBJ2-2	TRBV5-6	.	TRBD2	TGTGCCAGCAGCTTGGCAGGGAGGGACACCGGGGAGCTGTTTTTT	CASSLAGRDTGELFF
TRBJ1-2	TRBV5-5	.	.	TGTGCCAGCAGCTTGGTTGGGGGCCAAGGGAGCTACACCTTC	CASSLVGGQGSYTF
TRBJ2-2	TRBV5-1	once	.	TGCGCCAGCAGCTGGACTGACCCTAAGGCCGGGGAGCTGTTTTTT	CASSWTDPKAGELFF
TRBJ2-5	TRBV7-8	.	.	TGTGCCAGCAGGCGTTACTCAGGGTACCAAGAGACCCAGTACTTC	CASRRYSGYQETQYF
TRBJ2-7	TRBV6-5	.	.	TGTGCCAGCAAGGCAGGGGCTCCATACGAGCAGTACTTC	CASKAGAPYEQYF
TRBJ2-7	TRBV6-5	.	TRBD1	TGTGCCAGCAGTACCTTGGGACAGGGGTCCTACGAGCAGTACTTC	CASSTLGQGSYEQYF
TRBJ2-2	TRBV5-4	.	TRBD2	TGTGCCAGCAGCTCCCGACTAGCGGGGGCCACCGGGGAGCTGTTTTTT	CASSSRLAGATGELFF
TRBJ2-5	TRBV4-2	.	TRBD2	TGTGCCAGCAGCCGAGCTAGCGGGGGCCAAGAGACCCAGTACTTC	CASSRASGGQETQYF
TRBJ1-2	TRBV30	.	.	TGTGCCTGGAGGTCGGGGGCCTATGGCTACACCTTC	CAWRSGAYGYTF
TRBJ2-5	TRBV30	.	TRBD1	TGTGCCTGGAGTTTAGGTCCAGCGACAGGGCAAGAGACCCAGTACTTC	CAWSLGPATGQETQYF
TRBJ2-7	TRBV3-1/TRBV3-2	.	.	TGTGCCAGCAGCCAAGATCTTAAGGGCGGTGAGCAGTACTTC	CASSQDLKGGEQYF
TRBJ2-7	TRBV9	.	.	TGTGCCAGCAGCGTATCCCCGGGGCAATCCTACGAGCAGTACTTC	CASSVSPGQSYEQYF
TRBJ2-5	TRBV4-2	few	TRBD2	TGTGCCAGCAGCCAAGGTGAAACTAGCGGTGCTCAAGAGACCCAGTACTTC	CASSQGETSGAQETQYF
TRBJ1-1	TRBV18	.	TRBD1	TGTGCCAGCTCCCCGGGACAGGGTAATACTTTCTTT	CASSPGQGNTFF
TRBJ2-1	TRBV12-3/TRBV12-4	once	.	TGTGCCAGCAGCCGGGACGACTACAATGAGCAGTTCTTC	CASSRDDYNEQFF
TRBJ1-1	TRBV7-9	.	.	TGTGCCAGCAGCTTTACTTCCGGGACAGAAGCTTTCTTT	CASSFTSGTEAFF
TRBJ2-1	TRBV13	.	.	TGTGCCAGCAGCCCAGACACCCCCGGGGGGTTCTTC	CASSPDTPGGFF
TRBJ1-2	TRBV5-4	.	TRBD1	TGTGCCAGCAGCTTGGGGGGACAGGGAATAGGGGGCTACACCTTC	CASSLGGQGIGGYTF
TRBJ2-1	TRBV28	.	.	TGTGCCAGCACCCTGCCGACGGGTTTTAATGAGCAGTTCTTC	CASTLPTGFNEQFF
TRBJ1-6	TRBV10-1	.	.	TGCGCCAGCAGTGAGTCCCTGGCCGCCTACTCACCCCTCCACTTT	CASSESLAAYSPLHF
TRBJ1-1	TRBV18	.	.	TGTGCCAGCTCACCGGGGACGAACACTGAAGCTTTCTTT	CASSPGTNTEAFF
TRBJ2-5	TRBV11-2	.	.	TGTGCCAGCAGCCCCCAAGAGACCCAGTACTTC	CASSPQETQYF